What follows are 24 T cell receptor beta chains derived from one specimen sequenced in a study of early T cells in non-severe SARS-CoV-2 infection (dated by TCRdb to the early 2020s). Libraries came from 5' RACE. Sequencing used a NextSeq 500. TCRdb trimmed the raw reads at Q25, called clones with MiXCR and kept productive beta chains. Rows matching on CDR3 protein sequence are summarized as one entry with the most common DNA and genes. A total of over 15,000 distinct CDR3 sequences appear in this sample, around 6% of them only once. The ten largest clones add up to about 6.8% of the sample. The sample in question was whole blood, obtained at baseline. The receptors shown here come from an adult who was a healthcare worker with PCR-confirmed SARS-CoV-2 infection or an uninfected control (not recorded which).

Many counts were recorded for this clonotype. J is TRBJ1-4 and V is TRBV12-3 or TRBV12-4; maybe TRBD1 (6 bases). The ends were cut back, 6 bases at V and 8 bases at J, with 19 bases in the middle. This CDR3 is 15 amino acids long. The CDR3 DNA reads as TGTGCCAGCAGCCCCTCCAGAGGGGGTAGCGAAAAACTGTTTTTT. Protein sequence: CASSPSRGGSEKLFF.

This chain links TRBV19 with TRBJ1-5; no firm D call. From germline, CDR1 is LNHDA and CDR2 SQIVND (reference sequence). The V and J ends lost 3 bases and 0 bases respectively, with 6 bases between them. This CDR3 has 14 residues. CDR3 sequence (DNA): TGTGCCAGTAGTATCGGAGATAGCAATCAGCCCCAGCATTTT. Amino acids: CASSIGDSNQPQHF.

This clonotype was counted at least ten times. CDR3 sequence reads: CSVPGLRGYGYTF. The CDR3 DNA is TGCAGCGTACCGGGACTCCGGGGCTATGGCTACACCTTC. The chain recombines TRBV29-1 with TRBJ1-2; the D gene is possibly TRBD1 (5 bases). V was cut by 6 bases and J by 4 bases, with 15 bases left in between. This CDR3 has 13 amino acids. The germline V gene encodes CDR1 SQVTM and CDR2 ANQGSEA.

This clonotype was detected many times. This chain connects TRBV20-1 to TRBJ2-7; D is perhaps TRBD1 (5 bases). V lost 6 bases, J lost 2 bases, and 17 bases lay in between. The germline V gene encodes CDR1 DFQATT and CDR2 SNEGSKA (reference sequence). This CDR3 comprises 14 residues. CDR3 loop: CSAIDSVTAYEQYF. For the CDR3, the DNA is TGCAGTGCCATAGACAGTGTAACGGCCTACGAGCAGTACTTC.

In this sample, this clonotype turned up many times. The J gene is TRBJ1-6, the V gene TRBV7-9; TRBD1 matches 7 bases. V dropped 4 bases and J dropped 8; count of bases not matched to a gene: 8. This CDR3 contains 15 residues. The germline CDR1 and CDR2 sequences are SEHNR and FQNEAQ (reference sequence). The CDR3 loop is CASSSRGTDDSPLHF. The CDR3 DNA reads TGTGCCAGCAGCTCCAGGGGGACAGATGATTCACCCCTCCACTTT.

This clonotype occurred many times. The rearrangement uses TRBV7-2 and TRBJ2-2, with 15 bases fitting TRBD2. The CDR3 is made up of 15 amino acids. Germline V CDR1 and CDR2: SGHTA, FQGNSA. The V and J ends lost 7 bases and 6 bases, in that order; junction bases with no gene match: 3. For the CDR3, the DNA is TGTGCCAGCACCCGGACTAGCGGGGGGGCCGGGGAGCTGTTTTTT. Translation gives CASTRTSGGAGELFF.

Ten or more counts support this clonotype. The chain is built from TRBV7-9 and TRBJ1-1; D remains unclear. CDR3 length: 12 residues. The germline V gene has CDR1 SEHNR and CDR2 FQNEAQ (reference sequence). Trimming took 5 bases from V and 6 from J, leaving 10 bases between them. CDR3 in DNA: TGTGCCAGCAGCCCCGATTGGGCTGAAGCTTTCTTT. The encoded protein is CASSPDWAEAFF.

Many counts were recorded for this clonotype. This rearrangement joins TRBV3-1 to TRBJ2-1; the D call may be TRBD1 or TRBD2 (6 bases each). The V end lost 1 base, the J end lost 8 bases, and 15 bases lay between the germline ends. This CDR3 is 15 amino acids long. Germline values: CDR1 LGHDT, CDR2 YNNKEL (reference sequence). This CDR3 is CASSQGPSGGHEQFF. In DNA, the CDR3 is TGTGCCAGCAGCCAAGGTCCGTCCGGGGGCCATGAGCAGTTCTTC.

The table lists this clonotype with many counts. The chain has TRBV7-9 and TRBJ1-2; no reliable D call. Trimming took off 2 bases at V and 2 bases at J, with 12 bases between the two ends. The germline V gene has CDR1 SEHNR and CDR2 FQNEAQ (reference sequence). The CDR3 is 15 amino acids. This CDR3 is CASSLRSGGNYGYTF. Here the CDR3 DNA reads TGTGCCAGCAGCTTAAGGTCCGGCGGAAACTATGGCTACACCTTC.

This clonotype has a count of ten or more. The rearrangement links TRBV2 to TRBJ1-1; D possibly corresponds to TRBD1 (6 bases). The CDR3 length is 14 residues. In germline, CDR1 is SNHLY, CDR2 FYNNEI. V gave up 6 bases and J gave up 5 bases, with 16 bases separating them. The DNA of the CDR3 is TGTGCCAGCAGAGGGGAACGGGGGGCTACTGAAGCTTTCTTT. This translates into CASRGERGATEAFF.

This clonotype was found many times. The chain employs TRBV6-4 and TRBJ2-1; D gene uncertain. V was cut by 0 bases and J by 2 bases, with 8 bases left in between. Germline lookup yields CDR1 MRHNA and CDR2 SNTAGT. CDR3 length: 15 amino acids. The DNA for the CDR3 is TGTGCCAGCAGTGACTCTGACGGAACCTACAATGAGCAGTTCTTC. Its protein is CASSDSDGTYNEQFF.

Ten or more counts support this clonotype. This rearrangement joins TRBV11-3 to TRBJ2-5; D is ambiguous. Trimming shortened V by 5 bases and J by 2 bases, and 6 bases separated the two germline ends. The CDR3 is made up of 12 amino acids. From germline, CDR1 is SGHNT and CDR2 YENEEA. DNA of the CDR3: TGTGCCAGCAGCGGGGTTCAAGAGACCCAGTACTTC. Translating gives CASSGVQETQYF.

This clonotype was counted at least ten times. This rearrangement joins TRBV10-3 to TRBJ1-2; 9 bases fit TRBD1. The germline CDR1 and CDR2 sequences are ENHRY and SYGVKD. The length of the CDR3 is 17 residues. The V segment lost 7 bases and the J segment 4 bases; nucleotides outside the gene matches: 16. The CDR3 here is CAITARDRERNGYGYTF. CDR3 bases: TGTGCCATCACCGCGAGGGACAGGGAAAGGAACGGCTATGGCTACACCTTC.

This clonotype was recorded many times. The rearrangement uses TRBV6-2 or TRBV6-3 and TRBJ2-7; 9 positions match TRBD1. CDR1 is MNHEY, CDR2 SVGEGT, per germline. The CDR3 has 14 amino acids. J gave up 5 bases and V 4 bases, and 6 bases lay outside the gene matches. CDR3 in amino acids: CASSSPGQGNEQYF. The DNA of the CDR3 is TGTGCCAGCAGTTCCCCAGGACAGGGGAACGAGCAGTACTTC.

This clonotype was seen a handful of times. CDR3 DNA: TGCGCCAGCAGCCTACTAGACCTACTCCCCTCCTACAATGAGCAGTTCTTC. This encodes CASSLLDLLPSYNEQFF. The chain combines TRBV4-1 with TRBJ2-1, with D maybe TRBD2 (5 bases). This CDR3 contains 17 residues. Trimming took off 4 bases at V and 0 bases at J, with 16 bases between the two ends. Germline V lookup: CDR1 MGHRA, CDR2 YSYEKL.

This clonotype has at least ten counts. This sequence joins TRBV5-1 and TRBJ2-7, with 11 bases that match TRBD1. This CDR3 contains 16 residues. Germline-derived CDR1 and CDR2 are SGHRS and YFSETQ. The trim removed 0 bases at V and 4 bases at J, leaving 6 bases unmatched. The CDR3 sequence is CASSLVGQGAGYEQYF. In DNA, the CDR3 is TGCGCCAGCAGCTTGGTAGGACAGGGGGCTGGTTACGAGCAGTACTTC.

This clonotype was seen ten or more times. The rearrangement links TRBV6-6 to TRBJ2-3, with D unresolved. The CDR3 sequence is 12 residues long. CDR1 is MNHNY, CDR2 SVGAGI, per germline (reference sequence). Trimming left V 2 bases short and J 4 bases short, with 4 bases between. The CDR3 reads CASSYHSDTQYF. As DNA, the CDR3 is TGTGCCAGCAGTTACCATTCAGATACGCAGTATTTT.

This clonotype is classed as medium-sized. CDR3 sequence reads: CASRQTSSYNSPLHF. In nucleotides, the CDR3 is TGCGCCAGCAGGCAGACTAGCTCCTATAATTCACCCCTCCACTTT. V is TRBV5-1 and J is TRBJ1-6; D not certain. The CDR3 is 15 residues long. Between the trimmed V and J ends, which lost 5 bases and 0 bases, there was a span of 9 bases. Germline assignment: CDR1 SGHRS and CDR2 YFSETQ.

This clonotype was observed at least ten times. This sequence joins TRBV18 and TRBJ1-2; 9 bases agree with TRBD1. Germline values: CDR1 KGHSH, CDR2 LQKENI. V was pared by 3 bases and J by 6 bases, with 8 bases of the junction left unmatched. The CDR3 covers 15 residues. The CDR3 DNA is TGTGCCAGCTCACCGGATACAGGGGGCGATGATGGCTACACCTTC. As protein: CASSPDTGGDDGYTF. Complete variable domain (other parts from reference TRBV18 and TRBJ1-2): NAGVMQNPRHLVRRRGQEARLRCSPMKGHSHVYWYRQLPEEGLKFMVYLQKENIIDESGMPKERFSAEFPKEGPSILRIQQVVRGDSAAYFCASSPDTGGDDGYTFGSGTRLTVV.

This clonotype was picked up a small number of times. The rearrangement links TRBV5-4 to TRBJ2-3, with 12 bases aligning to TRBD2. Germline V gene data show CDR1 as SGHNT and CDR2 as YYREEE (reference sequence). CDR3 length: 16 residues. J gave up 1 base and V 0 bases, and 0 bases lay outside the gene matches. CDR3 amino acids: CASSLGLAGGTDTQYF. The DNA for the CDR3 is TGTGCCAGCAGCTTGGGACTAGCGGGGGGCACAGATACGCAGTATTTT. Together with reference TRBV5-4 and TRBJ2-3, the CDR3 gives the full variable domain: ETGVTQSPTHLIKTRGQQVTLRCSSQSGHNTVSWYQQALGQGPQFIFQYYREEENGRGNFPPRFSGLQFPNYSSELNVNALELDDSALYLCASSLGLAGGTDTQYFGPGTRLTVL.

Ten or more counts support this clonotype. V and J are TRBV7-8 and TRBJ2-5; D might be TRBD2 (6 bases). The CDR3 sequence is 15 residues long. CDR1 and CDR2 (germline): SGHVS, FQNEAQ. With 5 bases removed from V and 5 bases from J, the gap between germline ends came to 18 bases. In DNA, the CDR3 is TGTGCCAGCAGCCCACGGCGGGGCGCGTCCGAGACCCAGTACTTC. Translated: CASSPRRGASETQYF.

This clonotype was counted ten times or more. This chain uses TRBV12-3 or TRBV12-4 with TRBJ2-3, with TRBD2 matching 8 bases. CDR3 length: 16 residues. The V and J ends lost 3 bases and 4 bases, in that order; junction bases with no gene match: 9. In nucleotides, the CDR3 is TGTGCCAGCAGTTTCGTCGGGGGGGCCCGCCCAGATACGCAGTATTTT. This encodes CASSFVGGARPDTQYF.

This clonotype has ten or more counts. The chain combines TRBV6-5 with TRBJ2-5; 8 bases line up with TRBD2. The germline V gene has CDR1 MNHEY and CDR2 SVGAGI. This CDR3 contains 15 residues. Trimming removed 8 bases from V and 4 bases from J; junction bases left unmatched: 12. CDR3 bases: TGTGCCAGCCGGATGGGCGCTCGGGGGGGAGAGACCCAGTACTTC. Amino acid sequence: CASRMGARGGETQYF.

This clonotype was seen repeatedly, ten times or more. J is TRBJ2-7 and V is TRBV7-6; TRBD2 aligns across 11 bases. There are 16 residues in the CDR3. With V trimmed by 4 bases and J by 0 bases, 5 bases remained unmatched. The germline CDR1 and CDR2 sequences are SGHVS and FNYEAQ. In nucleotides, the CDR3 is TGTGCCAGCAGCTCAAGGACTAGCGGGTTCTCCTACGAGCAGTACTTC. It yields the protein CASSSRTSGFSYEQYF.